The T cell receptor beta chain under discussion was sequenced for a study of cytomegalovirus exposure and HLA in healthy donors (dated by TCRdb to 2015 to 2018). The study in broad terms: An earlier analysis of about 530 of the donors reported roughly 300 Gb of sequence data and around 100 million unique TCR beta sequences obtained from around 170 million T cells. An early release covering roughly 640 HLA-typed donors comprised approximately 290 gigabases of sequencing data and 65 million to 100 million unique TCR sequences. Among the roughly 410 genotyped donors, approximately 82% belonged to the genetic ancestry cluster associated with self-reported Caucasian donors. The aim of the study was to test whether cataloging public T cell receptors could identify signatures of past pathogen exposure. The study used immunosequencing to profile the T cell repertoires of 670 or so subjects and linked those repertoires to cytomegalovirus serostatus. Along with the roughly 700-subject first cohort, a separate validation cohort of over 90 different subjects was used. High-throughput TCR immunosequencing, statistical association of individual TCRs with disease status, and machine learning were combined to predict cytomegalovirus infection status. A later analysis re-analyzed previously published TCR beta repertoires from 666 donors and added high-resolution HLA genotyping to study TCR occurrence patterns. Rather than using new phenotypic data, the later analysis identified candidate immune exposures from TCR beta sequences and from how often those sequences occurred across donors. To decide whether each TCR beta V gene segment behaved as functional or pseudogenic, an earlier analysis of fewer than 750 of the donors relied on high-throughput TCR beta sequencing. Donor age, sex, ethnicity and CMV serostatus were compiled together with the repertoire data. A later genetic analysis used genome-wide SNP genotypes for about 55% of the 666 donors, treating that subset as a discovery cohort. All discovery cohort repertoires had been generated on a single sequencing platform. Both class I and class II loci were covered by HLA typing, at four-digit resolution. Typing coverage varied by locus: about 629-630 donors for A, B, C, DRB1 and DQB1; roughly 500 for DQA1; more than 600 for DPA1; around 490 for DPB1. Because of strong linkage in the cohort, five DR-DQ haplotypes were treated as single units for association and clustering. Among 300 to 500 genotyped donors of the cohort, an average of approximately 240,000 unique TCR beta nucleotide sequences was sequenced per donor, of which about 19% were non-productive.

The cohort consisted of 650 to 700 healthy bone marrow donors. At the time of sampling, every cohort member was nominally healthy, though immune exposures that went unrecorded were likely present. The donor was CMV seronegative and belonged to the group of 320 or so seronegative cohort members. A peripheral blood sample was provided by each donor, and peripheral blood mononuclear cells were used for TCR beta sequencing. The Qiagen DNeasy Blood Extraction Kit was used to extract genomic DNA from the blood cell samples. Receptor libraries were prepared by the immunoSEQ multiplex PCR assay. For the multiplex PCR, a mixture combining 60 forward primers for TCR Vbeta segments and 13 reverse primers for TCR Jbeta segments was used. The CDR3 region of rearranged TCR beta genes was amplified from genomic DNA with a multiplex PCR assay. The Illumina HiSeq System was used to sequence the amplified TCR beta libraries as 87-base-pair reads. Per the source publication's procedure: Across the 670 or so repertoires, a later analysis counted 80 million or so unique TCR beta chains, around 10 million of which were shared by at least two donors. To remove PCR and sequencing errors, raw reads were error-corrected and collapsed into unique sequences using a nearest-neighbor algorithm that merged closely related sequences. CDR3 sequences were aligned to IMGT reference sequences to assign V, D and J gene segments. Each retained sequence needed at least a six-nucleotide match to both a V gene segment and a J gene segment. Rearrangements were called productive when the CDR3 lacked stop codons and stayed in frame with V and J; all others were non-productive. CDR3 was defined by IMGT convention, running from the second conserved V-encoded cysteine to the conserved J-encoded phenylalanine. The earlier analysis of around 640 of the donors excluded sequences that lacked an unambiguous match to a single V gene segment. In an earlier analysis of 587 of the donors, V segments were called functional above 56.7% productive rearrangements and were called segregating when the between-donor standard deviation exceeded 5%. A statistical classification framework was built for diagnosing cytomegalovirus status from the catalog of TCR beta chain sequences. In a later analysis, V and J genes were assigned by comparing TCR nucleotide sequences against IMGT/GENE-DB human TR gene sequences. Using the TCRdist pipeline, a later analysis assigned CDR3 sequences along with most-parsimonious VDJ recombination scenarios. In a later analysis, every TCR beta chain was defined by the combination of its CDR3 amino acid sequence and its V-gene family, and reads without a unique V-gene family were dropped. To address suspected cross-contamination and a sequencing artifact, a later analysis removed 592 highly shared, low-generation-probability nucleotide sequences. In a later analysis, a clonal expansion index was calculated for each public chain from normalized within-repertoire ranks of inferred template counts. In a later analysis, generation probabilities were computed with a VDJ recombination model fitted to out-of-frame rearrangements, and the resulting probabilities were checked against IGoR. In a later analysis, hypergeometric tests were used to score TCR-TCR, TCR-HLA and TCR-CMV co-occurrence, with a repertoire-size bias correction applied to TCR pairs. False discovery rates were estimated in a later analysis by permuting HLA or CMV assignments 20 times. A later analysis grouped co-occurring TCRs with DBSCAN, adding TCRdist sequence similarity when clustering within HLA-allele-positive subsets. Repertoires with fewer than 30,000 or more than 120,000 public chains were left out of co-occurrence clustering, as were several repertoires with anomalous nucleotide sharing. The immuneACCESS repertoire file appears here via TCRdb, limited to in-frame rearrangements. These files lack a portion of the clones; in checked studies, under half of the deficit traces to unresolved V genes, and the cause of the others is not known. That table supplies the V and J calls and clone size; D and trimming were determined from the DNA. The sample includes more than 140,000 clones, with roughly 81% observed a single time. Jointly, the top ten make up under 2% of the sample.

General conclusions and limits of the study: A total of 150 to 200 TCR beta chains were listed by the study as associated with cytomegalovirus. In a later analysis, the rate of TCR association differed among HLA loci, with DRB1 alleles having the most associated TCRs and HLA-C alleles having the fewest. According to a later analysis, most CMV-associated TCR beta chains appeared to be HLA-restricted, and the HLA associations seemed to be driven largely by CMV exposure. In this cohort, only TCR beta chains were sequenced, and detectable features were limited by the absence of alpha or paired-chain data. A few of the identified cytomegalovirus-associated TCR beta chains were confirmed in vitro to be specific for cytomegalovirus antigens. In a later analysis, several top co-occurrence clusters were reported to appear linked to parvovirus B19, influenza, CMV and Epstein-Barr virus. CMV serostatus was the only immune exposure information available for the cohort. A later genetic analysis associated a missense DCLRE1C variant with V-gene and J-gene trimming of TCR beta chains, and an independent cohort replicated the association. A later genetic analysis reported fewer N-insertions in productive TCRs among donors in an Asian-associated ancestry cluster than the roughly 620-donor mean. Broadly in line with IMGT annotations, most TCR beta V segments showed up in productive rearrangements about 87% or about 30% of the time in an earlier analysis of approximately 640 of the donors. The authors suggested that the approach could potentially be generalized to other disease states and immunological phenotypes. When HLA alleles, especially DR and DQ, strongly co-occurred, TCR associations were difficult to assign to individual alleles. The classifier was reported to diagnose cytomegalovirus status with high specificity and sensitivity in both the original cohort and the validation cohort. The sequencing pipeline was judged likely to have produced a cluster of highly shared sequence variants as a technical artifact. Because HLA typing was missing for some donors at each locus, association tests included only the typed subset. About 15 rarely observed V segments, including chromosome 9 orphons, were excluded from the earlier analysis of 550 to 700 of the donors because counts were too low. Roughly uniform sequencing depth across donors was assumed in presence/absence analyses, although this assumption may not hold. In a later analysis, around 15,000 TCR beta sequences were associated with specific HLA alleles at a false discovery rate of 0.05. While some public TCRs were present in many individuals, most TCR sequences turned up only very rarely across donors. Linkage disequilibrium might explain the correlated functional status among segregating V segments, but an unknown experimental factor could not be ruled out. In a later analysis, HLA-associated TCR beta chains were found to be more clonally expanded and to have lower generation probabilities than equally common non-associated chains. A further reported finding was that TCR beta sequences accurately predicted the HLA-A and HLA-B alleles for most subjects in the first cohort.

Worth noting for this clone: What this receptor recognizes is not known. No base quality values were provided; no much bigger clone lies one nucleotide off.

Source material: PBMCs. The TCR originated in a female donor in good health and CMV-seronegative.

CDR3 sequence: CASSMGQGIYEQYF. The DNA sequence is TGTGCCAGTAGTATGGGGCAGGGGATCTACGAGCAGTACTTC. This chain is built from TRBV19 and TRBJ2-7, and the D gene may be TRBD1, 6 bases matching. In the germline V gene (reference sequence), CDR1 corresponds to LNHDA and CDR2 to SQIVND. V is reduced by 3 bases and J by 3 bases, leaving a spacing of 12 bases between them. From the cysteine through the phenylalanine, the CDR3 covers 14 amino acids. Just CDR3 DNA is preserved here, 42 bases in frame from base 1.